Each of the 13 T cell receptor beta chains below was sequenced from the same sample in a study of T cell repertoires in cytomegalovirus infection. These receptors have no known antigen. TCRdb independently ran MiXCR on the reads; one entry per CDR3 protein. Here the sample spans about 890,000 distinct CDR3 sequences, less than 40% being singletons. This specimen consisted of cultured CD8+ T cells from PBMCs, obtained from culture after CMV antigen stimulation. Receptor source: a human donor in good health (CMV status not recorded). Some clones in this sample may be carry-over from other donors' samples.

This clonotype was picked up many times. This sequence joins TRBV7-2 and TRBJ1-5; no definite D call. The CDR3 has 14 amino acids. The V end was cut by 3 bases, the J end by 7 bases, with 13 bases between. Germline loops: CDR1 SGHTA, CDR2 FQGNSA. The CDR3 spells CASSFSHLGQPQHF. CDR3 nucleotides: TGTGCCAGCAGCTTTTCCCACTTGGGGCAGCCCCAGCATTTT.

The chain links TRBV9 to TRBJ2-1; 9 nucleotides line up with TRBD2. This CDR3 has 15 amino acids. V was pared by 2 bases and J by 8 bases, with 8 bases of the junction left unmatched. The germline V gene has CDR1 SGDLS and CDR2 YYNGEE. The CDR3 sequence: CASSVAGLAFDEQFF. CDR3 nucleotide sequence: TGTGCCAGCAGCGTGGCCGGACTAGCGTTCGATGAGCAGTTCTTC. Full variable domain (missing parts from reference TRBV9 and TRBJ2-1): DSGVTQTPKHLITATGQRVTLRCSPRSGDLSVYWYQQSLDQGLQFLIQYYNGEERAKGNILERFSAQQFPDLHSELNLSSLELGDSALYFCASSVAGLAFDEQFFGPGTRLTVL.

About this clonotype: A read error may be the cause here, since a much bigger clone is one base away. CDR3 coding DNA: TGTGCCAACAGCTTACCTACGGGACTAGCGGCCTCCTACGAGCAGTACTTC. Translation: CANSLPTGLAASYEQYF. This chain links TRBV7-6 with TRBJ2-7; 11 nucleotides match TRBD2. Looked up from germline, CDR1 is SGHVS and CDR2 is FNYEAQ. This CDR3 is built from 17 residues.

In this sample, this clonotype turned up a few times. This rearrangement joins TRBV27 to TRBJ2-1; TRBD2 aligns across 9 bases. The CDR3 is 16 amino acids. Germline CDR1 MNHEY, CDR2 SMNVEV (reference sequence). V lost 5 bases to trimming and J lost 8 bases; unmatched junction nucleotides: 13. CDR3 protein: CASSPFGSGGIHEQFF. CDR3 sequence (DNA): TGTGCCAGCAGTCCTTTCGGGAGCGGGGGGATCCATGAGCAGTTCTTC.

The chain combines TRBV9 with TRBJ1-1; 9 nucleotides agree with TRBD1. The CDR3 runs 15 residues. V trimming: 4 bases; J trimming: 3 bases; junction bases outside the gene matches: 7. Germline values: CDR1 SGDLS, CDR2 YYNGEE. CDR3 sequence: CASSRGTGMHTEAFF. The CDR3 DNA reads as TGTGCCAGCAGCCGGGGGACAGGGATGCACACTGAAGCTTTCTTT. The full variable domain, with the rest looked up from reference TRBV9 and TRBJ1-1, is DSGVTQTPKHLITATGQRVTLRCSPRSGDLSVYWYQQSLDQGLQFLIQYYNGEERAKGNILERFSAQQFPDLHSELNLSSLELGDSALYFCASSRGTGMHTEAFFGQGTRLTVV.

Many counts were recorded for this clonotype. The chain has TRBV12-3 or TRBV12-4 and TRBJ2-7; no clear D gene. The CDR3 is 12 amino acids. V was trimmed by 3 bases and J by 2 bases, leaving 5 bases between them. CDR3 bases: TGTGCCAGCAGTTTTACAGCCTACGAGCAGTACTTC. Amino acid sequence: CASSFTAYEQYF.

CDR3 sequence reads: CASSLRSGQGGDTGELFF. CDR3 coding DNA: TGTGCCAGCAGCTTACGGTCGGGACAGGGGGGCGACACCGGGGAGCTGTTTTTT. The V and J genes are TRBV11-2 and TRBJ2-2; 11 nucleotides agree with TRBD1. The CDR3 sequence is 18 residues long. V lost 2 bases to trimming and J lost 3 bases; unmatched junction nucleotides: 8. Germline assignment: CDR1 SGHAT and CDR2 FQNNGV.

For this clonotype: A read error may account for a junction end that differs from germline. This chain links TRBV10-3 with TRBJ2-5; a weak D match, TRBD1 (6 bases). Germline values: CDR1 ENHRY, CDR2 SYGVKD. CDR3 size: 15 residues. In DNA form, the CDR3 reads TGTACCATCAGCCCGGTCTCGAGCAGGGGCGAGACCCAGTACTTC. Amino acids: CTISPVSSRGETQYF.

V and J are TRBV28 and TRBJ2-1; TRBD1 or TRBD2 may be the D gene (6 bases each). The CDR3 is made up of 16 amino acids. Trimming cost V 7 bases and J 0 bases, with 16 bases left between them. From germline, CDR1 is MDHEN and CDR2 SYDVKM. Written as DNA, the CDR3 is TGTGCCAGCACCGAGGGCCGGGGGCCCTCCTACAATGAGCAGTTCTTC. Encoded protein: CASTEGRGPSYNEQFF.

This clonotype was counted a few times. The chain combines TRBV4-1 with TRBJ1-1, with D perhaps matching TRBD1 (5 bases). The germline V gene has CDR1 MGHRA and CDR2 YSYEKL. Trimming cost V 1 base and J 7 bases, with 19 bases left between them. This CDR3 region has 16 residues. The CDR3 spells CASSQVRVSRGGEAFF. The CDR3 DNA follows: TGCGCCAGCAGCCAAGTTCGGGTCTCTAGGGGCGGTGAAGCTTTCTTT.

This chain joins TRBV19 and TRBJ2-1; the match to TRBD1 covers 7 bases. The CDR3 runs to 14 residues. Germline V gives CDR1 LNHDA, CDR2 SQIVND (reference sequence). The trim removed 9 bases at V and 4 bases at J, leaving 9 bases unmatched. CDR3 residues: CASSRDSPYNEQFF. CDR3 in DNA: TGTGCCAGCAGTCGGGACAGTCCATACAATGAGCAGTTCTTC.

This clonotype was counted only a few times. The chain has TRBV10-3 and TRBJ1-1; no definite D call. CDR1 is ENHRY and CDR2 is SYGVKD in the germline V gene. The CDR3 sequence is 12 residues long. V was clipped by 6 bases and J by 6 bases, with 11 bases between them. The CDR3 reads CAISPTRAEAFF. The CDR3 nucleotides are TGTGCCATCAGCCCCACGAGGGCTGAAGCTTTCTTT.

This clonotype came up many times. The chain has TRBV7-2 and TRBJ2-7; no reliable D call. Trimming cost V 1 base and J 5 bases, with 12 bases left between them. This CDR3 has 14 residues. CDR1 SGHTA and CDR2 FQGNSA come from the germline V gene. The CDR3 DNA follows: TGTGCCAGCAGCTTAGTTGGGTGGGGTCACGAGCAGTACTTC. Encoded protein: CASSLVGWGHEQYF.